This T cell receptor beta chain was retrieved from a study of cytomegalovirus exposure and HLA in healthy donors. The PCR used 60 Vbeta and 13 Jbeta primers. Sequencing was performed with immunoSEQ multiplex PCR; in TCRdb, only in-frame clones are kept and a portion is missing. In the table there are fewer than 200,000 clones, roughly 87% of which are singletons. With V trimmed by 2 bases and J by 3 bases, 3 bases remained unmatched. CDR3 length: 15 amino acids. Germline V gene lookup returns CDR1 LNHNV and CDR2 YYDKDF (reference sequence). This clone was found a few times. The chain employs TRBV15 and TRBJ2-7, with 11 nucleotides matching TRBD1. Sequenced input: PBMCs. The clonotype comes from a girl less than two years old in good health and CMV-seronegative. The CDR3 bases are TGTGCCACCAGCAGACCAGGGACAGGGGGCTACGAGCAGTACTTC. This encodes CATSRPGTGGYEQYF.